The 27 T cell receptor beta chains below come from one sample, sequenced in a study of cytomegalovirus exposure and HLA in healthy donors. The PCR contained 60 Vbeta and 13 Jbeta primers. Profiled with immunoSEQ multiplex PCR; TCRdb holds only in-frame clones, not every one. In the table there are 150,000 to 200,000 clones, roughly nine tenths of which are singletons. The specimen was PBMCs. The receptors were gathered from a girl in the first two years of life in good health and CMV-seronegative.

The V and J genes are TRBV11-2 and TRBJ2-1, with 9 bases matching TRBD1. This CDR3 is 13 amino acids long. The trim removed 7 bases at V and 7 bases at J, leaving 5 bases unmatched. CDR1 is SGHAT and CDR2 is FQNNGV in the germline V gene. CDR3 bases: TGTGCCAGCACCCGGACAGGGGATAATGAGCAGTTCTTC. This sequence encodes CASTRTGDNEQFF.

CDR3: CAWSLGTASQETQYF. As DNA, the CDR3 is TGTGCCTGGAGTCTCGGGACAGCCTCCCAAGAGACCCAGTACTTC. V and J are TRBV30 and TRBJ2-5; 7 bases are shared with TRBD1. Germline V lookup: CDR1 GTSNPN, CDR2 SVGIG (reference sequence). The V gene end was trimmed by 2 bases and the J gene end by 1 base; junction bases not matched to a gene: 7. The CDR3 contains 15 residues. Full variable domain (rest looked up from reference TRBV30 and TRBJ2-5): SQTIHQWPATLVQPVGSPLSLECTVEGTSNPNLYWYRQAAGRGLQLLFYSVGIGQISSEVPQNLSASRPQDRQFILSSKKLLLSDSGFYLCAWSLGTASQETQYFGPGTRLLVL.

The V and J genes are TRBV13 and TRBJ2-7, with 11 bases matching TRBD2. The CDR3 extends over 17 amino acids. Germline V gives CDR1 PRHDT, CDR2 FYEKMQ (reference sequence). V shed 2 bases and J 0 bases; nucleotides not matched to a gene: 6. The CDR3 DNA reads TGTGCCAGCAGCTTAACCCCTGGACTAGCGGGCTCCTACGAGCAGTACTTC. Amino acids: CASSLTPGLAGSYEQYF.

This chain uses TRBV4-2 with TRBJ2-1, with D possibly TRBD2 on 5 matching bases. Trimming shortened V by 1 base and J by 8 bases, and 15 bases separated the two germline ends. The CDR3 totals 15 residues. Germline-derived CDR1 and CDR2 are LGHNA and YNFKEQ. CDR3 in amino acids: CASSQGEGRGDEQFF. The CDR3 nucleotides read TGTGCCAGCAGCCAAGGAGAGGGCCGTGGCGATGAGCAGTTCTTC.

V is TRBV5-6 and J is TRBJ1-2; TRBD1 matches 7 bases. The CDR3 spans 17 residues. Germline V gene data show CDR1 as SGHDT and CDR2 as YYEEEE. V gave up 2 bases and J gave up 5 bases; unmatched junction bases: 15. CDR3 sequence: CASSFGALRQGIYGYTF. The DNA of the CDR3 is TGTGCCAGCAGCTTTGGGGCGTTGCGACAGGGAATTTATGGCTACACCTTC.

V and J are TRBV4-1 and TRBJ2-3; 10 bases match TRBD2. This CDR3 spans 17 amino acids. J lost 4 bases, V lost 1 base, and 8 bases had no gene match. CDR1 is MGHRA and CDR2 is YSYEKL in the germline V gene. CDR3 DNA sequence: TGCGCCAGCAGCCAAGCCCCCCTAGCGGGGGAATCAGATACGCAGTATTTT. It specifies CASSQAPLAGESDTQYF.

This clone was detected once. The CDR3 reads CASSAQSLGGANVLTF. In DNA form, the CDR3 reads TGTGCCAGCAGTGCACAGTCCCTGGGTGGGGCCAACGTCCTGACTTTC. The chain uses TRBV2 and TRBJ2-6; D gene unclear. Trimming removed 4 bases from V and 3 bases from J, with 13 bases in between. Germline loops: CDR1 SNHLY, CDR2 FYNNEI. This CDR3 contains 16 residues.

This rearrangement joins TRBV5-1 to TRBJ1-1; 7 positions agree with TRBD1. Germline CDR1 reads SGHRS; CDR2 reads YFSETQ. The junction had 18 bases not matched to a gene; V was cut back by 2 bases and J by 5 bases. The CDR3 covers 18 residues. CDR3 bases: TGCGCCAGCAGCTTCGTCCCCCACCTGACAGGGTTGGTGACTGAAGCTTTCTTT. It yields the protein CASSFVPHLTGLVTEAFF. Filled out from reference TRBV5-1 and TRBJ1-1, the complete variable domain reads KAGVTQTPRYLIKTRGQQVTLSCSPISGHRSVSWYQQTPGQGLQFLFEYFSETQRNKGNFPGRFSGRQFSNSRSEMNVSTLELGDSALYLCASSFVPHLTGLVTEAFFGQGTRLTVV.

The chain employs TRBV27 and TRBJ2-3; 13 bases map to TRBD2. This CDR3 has 16 residues. Germline values: CDR1 MNHEY, CDR2 SMNVEV (reference sequence). J gave up 1 base and V 6 bases, and 4 bases lay outside the gene matches. The chain's CDR3 is CASSLGLAGGTDTQYF. The CDR3 DNA sequence: TGTGCCAGCAGCTTAGGACTAGCGGGGGGCACAGATACGCAGTATTTT.

This chain connects TRBV27 to TRBJ2-5; no clear D. The J call is in doubt because the DNA end fits TRBJ2-7 better. Germline CDR1 reads MNHEY; CDR2 reads SMNVEV (reference sequence). This CDR3 contains 14 residues. The DNA for the CDR3 is TGTGCCAGCAGGAGGCAGGTGTTGGACTACGAGCAGTACTTC. Protein: CASRRQVLDYEQYF.

V is TRBV4-3 and J is TRBJ2-7, with 7 bases that match TRBD1. V trimming: 0 bases; J trimming: 2 bases; junction bases outside the gene matches: 4. This CDR3 has 15 amino acids. Germline CDR1 reads LGHNA; CDR2 reads YSLEER. CDR3 sequence: CASSQEGQSTYEQYF. The CDR3 DNA reads TGCGCCAGCAGCCAAGAGGGACAGTCTACCTACGAGCAGTACTTC.

This clone was recorded a few times. V usage is TRBV4-2 and J usage is TRBJ1-6; D is ambiguous. Looked up from germline, CDR1 is LGHNA and CDR2 is YNFKEQ. The CDR3 is 16 amino acids. Trimming shortened V by 1 base and J by 8 bases, and 15 bases separated the two germline ends. The CDR3 DNA sequence: TGTGCCAGCAGCCAAGTTAGCCAACTCGCTCATTCACCCCTCCACTTT. Its translation: CASSQVSQLAHSPLHF.

The rearrangement uses TRBV2 and TRBJ1-1; D not resolved. V lost 4 bases to trimming and J lost 8 bases, with 8 bases between them. Looked up from germline, CDR1 is SNHLY and CDR2 is FYNNEI. The CDR3 consists of 11 residues. CDR3 nucleotides: TGTGCCAGCAGTGTCGGGTCGGAAGCTTTCTTT. Translating gives CASSVGSEAFF.

The chain recombines TRBV9 with TRBJ2-3, with 12 bases lining up with TRBD2. With 4 bases clipped from V and 6 bases from J, the junction kept 12 bases outside the gene matches. Per the germline V gene, CDR1 is SGDLS and CDR2 is YYNGEE. This CDR3 contains 17 residues. The CDR3 is CASSQRASGGVVDTQYF. CDR3 DNA: TGTGCCAGCAGCCAGCGGGCTAGCGGGGGGGTCGTGGATACGCAGTATTTT. Combining the CDR3 with reference TRBV9 and TRBJ2-3 gives the whole variable domain DSGVTQTPKHLITATGQRVTLRCSPRSGDLSVYWYQQSLDQGLQFLIQYYNGEERAKGNILERFSAQQFPDLHSELNLSSLELGDSALYFCASSQRASGGVVDTQYFGPGTRLTVL.

The count of this clone is one. The chain carries TRBV30 and TRBJ1-5; 7 nucleotides line up with TRBD1. This CDR3 is 14 amino acids long. From germline, CDR1 is GTSNPN and CDR2 SVGIG (reference sequence). Trimming cost V 3 bases and J 4 bases; bases outside gene matches: 6. The CDR3: CAWRGQSVNQPQHF. The CDR3 DNA is TGTGCCTGGAGGGGACAGAGTGTGAATCAGCCCCAGCATTTT.

This clone has only a few counts. The chain recombines TRBV5-6 with TRBJ1-1, with a weak D call TRBD1 (5 bases). This CDR3 has 15 residues. Germline values: CDR1 SGHDT, CDR2 YYEEEE. V lost 6 bases, J lost 6 bases, and 21 bases lay in between. This CDR3 is CASTLLSTALSEAFF. The DNA for the CDR3 is TGTGCCAGCACCCTCCTTTCGACAGCCCTTTCTGAAGCTTTCTTT.

The CDR3 is CAWNSGGVINEQYF. DNA of the CDR3: TGTGCCTGGAATAGCGGGGGGGTTATTAACGAGCAGTACTTC. The rearrangement uses TRBV30 and TRBJ2-7, with 11 nucleotides matching TRBD2. J gave up 5 bases and V 4 bases, and 7 bases lay outside the gene matches. The CDR3 runs 14 residues. From germline, CDR1 is GTSNPN and CDR2 SVGIG (reference sequence). Full variable domain (rest looked up from reference TRBV30 and TRBJ2-7): SQTIHQWPATLVQPVGSPLSLECTVEGTSNPNLYWYRQAAGRGLQLLFYSVGIGQISSEVPQNLSASRPQDRQFILSSKKLLLSDSGFYLCAWNSGGVINEQYFGPGTRLTVT.

J is TRBJ2-1 and V is TRBV11-3, with 7 bases fitting TRBD2. This CDR3 has 16 residues. Germline lookup yields CDR1 SGHNT and CDR2 YENEEA. Trimming took 1 base from V and 6 from J; bases not matched to a gene: 9. CDR3 sequence (DNA): TGTGCCAGCAGCTTAGGACCCAGCGGGATCATCAATGAGCAGTTCTTC. Residues: CASSLGPSGIINEQFF.

The genes are TRBV30 and TRBJ2-1, with TRBD2 matching over 13 bases. Germline lookup yields CDR1 GTSNPN and CDR2 SVGIG (reference sequence). There are 19 residues in the CDR3. V shed 1 base, J shed 0 bases, and the junction held 9 bases outside the gene matches. DNA of the CDR3: TGTGCCTGGAGTGCAAAGACTAGCGGGGGGCGAAGCTCCTACAATGAGCAGTTCTTC. Protein sequence: CAWSAKTSGGRSSYNEQFF.

This chain joins TRBV21-1 and TRBJ2-1; the DNA was not compared with TRBD2, the D call given in the table. TRBV21-1 is a documented pseudogene. The CDR3 runs 18 residues. In nucleotides, the CDR3 is TGTGCCAGCAGCAAAAAGGGGAAGGGGGAGCGGGAGTCCCATGAGCAGTTCTTC. This sequence encodes CASSKKGKGERESHEQFF.

The chain employs TRBV7-8 and TRBJ2-5, with 8 positions matching TRBD2. V shed 3 bases, J shed 4 bases, and the junction held 7 bases outside the gene matches. The germline CDR1 and CDR2 sequences are SGHVS and FQNEAQ. The CDR3 length is 15 residues. The CDR3 sequence is CASSFLGGAAETQYF. CDR3 sequence (DNA): TGTGCCAGCAGCTTCCTCGGGGGGGCCGCAGAGACCCAGTACTTC. Full variable domain (missing parts from reference TRBV7-8 and TRBJ2-5): GAGVSQSPRYKVAKRGQDVALRCDPISGHVSLFWYQQALGQGPEFLTYFQNEAQLDKSGLPSDRFFAERPEGSVSTLKIQRTQQEDSAVYLCASSFLGGAAETQYFGPGTRLLVL.

The chain carries TRBV4-1 and TRBJ1-2; a possible D gene is TRBD1 (5 bases). Trimming removed 0 bases at V and 12 bases at J, with 11 bases between. Per germline, CDR1 MGHRA and CDR2 YSYEKL. The CDR3 consists of 12 residues. CDR3 protein: CASSQDRQSNTF. The CDR3 DNA reads as TGCGCCAGCAGCCAAGATCGACAGTCAAACACCTTC.

This clone was seen a handful of times. This chain links TRBV4-3 with TRBJ2-2, with D tentatively TRBD2 (6 bases). Trimming took off 1 base at V and 1 base at J, with 10 bases between the two ends. Germline V gene data show CDR1 as LGHNA and CDR2 as YSLEER. This CDR3 is built from 16 residues. The CDR3 DNA is TGCGCCAGCAGCCAAGGACTAGTTTTGAACACCGGGGAGCTGTTTTTT. It yields the protein CASSQGLVLNTGELFF.

This clone appeared once. The chain combines TRBV5-1 with TRBJ1-2; 7 bases align to TRBD1. Losses at the gene ends were 2 bases for V and 5 bases for J; bases not matched to a gene: 6. CDR1 and CDR2 from the germline V gene are SGHRS and YFSETQ. This CDR3 region has 14 residues. Here the CDR3 reads CASSFTGESYGYTF. The CDR3 bases are TGCGCCAGCAGCTTTACAGGGGAATCTTATGGCTACACCTTC.

The chain employs TRBV7-2 and TRBJ1-5; D call uncertain. The CDR3 covers 15 residues. V lost 5 bases to trimming and J lost 0 bases, with 11 bases between them. The germline V gene encodes CDR1 SGHTA and CDR2 FQGNSA. This CDR3 is CASSNDGASNQPQHF. Written as DNA, the CDR3 is TGTGCCAGCAGCAACGACGGAGCTAGCAATCAGCCCCAGCATTTT.

V gene TRBV10-3 combines with J gene TRBJ2-1, with 10 bases fitting TRBD2. The V segment lost 11 bases and the J segment 0 bases; nucleotides outside the gene matches: 16. Germline CDR1 reads ENHRY; CDR2 reads SYGVKD. The CDR3 totals 18 residues. CDR3 amino acids: CALPPGTSVGDSYNEQFF. As DNA, the CDR3 is TGTGCCCTTCCTCCGGGGACTAGCGTCGGAGACTCCTACAATGAGCAGTTCTTC.

This chain joins TRBV7-3 and TRBJ2-7; D perhaps matches TRBD1 (5 bases). This CDR3 is built from 15 residues. Germline CDR1 SGHTA, CDR2 FQGTGA. V shed 0 bases and J shed 2 bases, with 11 bases lying between them. CDR3 bases: TGTGCCAGCAGCTTAACTACAGGCGCGGCCTACGAGCAGTACTTC. This translates into CASSLTTGAAYEQYF.